The clone carrying this TCR beta chain showed up just a few times. Its antigen is currently unknown. These data are taken from a study of T-cell memory formation after mild COVID-19. The CDR3 loop spans 14 amino acids. V was clipped by 5 bases and J by 3 bases; unmatched bases: 7. Germline CDR1 reads SGHKS; CDR2 reads YYEKEE (reference sequence). Each CDR3 protein is one row after TCRdb ran MiXCR on the 5' RACE reads. Among a few hundred thousand distinct CDR3 sequences listed, more than 20% were seen once. Study-wide results and caveats: Clones which contracted sat mainly in CM and EM if CD4+, and in EMRA if CD8+. Pre-infection memory harbored some responding clones, suggesting cross-reactive memory joined. CD4+ bias marked clones expanding day 15 to 37, unlike balanced contracting clones.

The sequence was collected from a man aged 18 to 35 who had mild COVID-19 (a few samples of this study predate the infection). Cell type and time point are not known. Sequencing was done on a sample of PBMCs or a T cell subset sorted from them (not recorded which). This chain links TRBV5-5 with TRBJ2-5; 7 bases agree with TRBD1. CDR3 DNA sequence: TGTGCCAGCAGTAGAAGACAGGGAGAAGAGACCCAGTACTTC. This sequence encodes CASSRRQGEETQYF. Filled out from reference TRBV5-5 and TRBJ2-5, the complete variable domain reads DAGVTQSPTHLIKTRGQQVTLRCSPISGHKSVSWYQQVLGQGPQFIFQYYEKEERGRGNFPDRFSARQFPNYSSELNVNALLLGDSALYLCASSRRQGEETQYFGPGTRLLVL.